This TCR beta chain was captured in a study of CD8 T cells in ankylosing spondylitis (dated by TCRdb to the late 2010s). Notes on the research overall: The study set out to find disease-linked TCR variants by profiling T cell receptor beta repertoires in ankylosing spondylitis patients and healthy donors. The full study cohort was made up of 20 to 25 ankylosing spondylitis patients and around 100 healthy donors. Peripheral blood samples were taken, and synovial fluid was additionally collected from ankylosing spondylitis patients. Study-wide conclusions, independent of this receptor: The disease-linked clones were reported to be significantly enriched in matched synovial fluid samples from ankylosing spondylitis patients. The disease-linked clones had a CD8+ phenotype and were found at relatively low frequencies in peripheral blood. Some motif variants had previously been reported in the synovial fluid and blood of reactive arthritis patients, which suggests shared mechanisms of disease initiation. Blood from ankylosing spondylitis patients appeared to be characterized by a TCR beta motif composed of several highly homologous amino acid variants.

This clonotype was found many times. Which antigen it targets is not known. No base qualities exist here, and no much larger clone lies one base off it. For this chain, trimming is 1 base at the V end and 6 bases at the J end, and the number of junction bases without a gene match is 8. Counted from cysteine to phenylalanine, this CDR3 has 16 amino acids. Only CDR3 DNA is held: 48 bases, read in frame from base 1. The germline V gene encodes CDR1 SGHAT and CDR2 FQNNGV. The reads were generated on an Illumina HiSeq 2500. Quantitative 5'-RACE with molecular barcodes was used to prepare TCR beta libraries. As for the authors' bioinformatics: To identify disease-linked TCR variants, a new computational method was used, one built on a probabilistic model of VDJ rearrangement. Using fastp trimming at Q25 and MiXCR clonotype assembly, TCRdb reanalyzed the public sequencing data and kept in-frame beta chains. Each record represents a unique CDR3 protein, reported with the most common genes and DNA among its rows. TCRdb, not the original authors, processed these V and J calls. This sample has about 200,000 distinct CDR3 sequences in its table, and roughly 25% of those were observed once. The ten largest clones capture 6.6% of the sample.

The sequence links TRBV11-2 to TRBJ2-3, with 9 junctional bases fitting TRBD1. Sequenced sample: blood, either unsorted or a sorted T cell fraction (not recorded which). This TCR was sampled from a male donor with ankylosing spondylitis or in good health (not recorded which). The DNA sequence reads TGTGCCAGCAGCTTAGGTCCGGGGACAGGGCCTGATACGCAGTATTTT. This codes for CASSLGPGTGPDTQYF.